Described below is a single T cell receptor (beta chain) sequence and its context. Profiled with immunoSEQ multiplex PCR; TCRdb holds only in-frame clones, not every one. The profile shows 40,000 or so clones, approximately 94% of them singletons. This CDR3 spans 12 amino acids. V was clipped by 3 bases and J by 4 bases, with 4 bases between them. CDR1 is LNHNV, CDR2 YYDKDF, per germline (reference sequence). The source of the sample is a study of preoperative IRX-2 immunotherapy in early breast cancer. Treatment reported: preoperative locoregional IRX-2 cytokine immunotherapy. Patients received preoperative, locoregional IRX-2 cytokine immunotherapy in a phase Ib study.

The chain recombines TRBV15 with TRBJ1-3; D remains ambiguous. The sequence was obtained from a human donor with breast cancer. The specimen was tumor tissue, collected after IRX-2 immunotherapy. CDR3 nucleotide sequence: TGTGCCACCAGCAGGGAAGGAAACACCATATATTTT. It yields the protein CATSREGNTIYF.